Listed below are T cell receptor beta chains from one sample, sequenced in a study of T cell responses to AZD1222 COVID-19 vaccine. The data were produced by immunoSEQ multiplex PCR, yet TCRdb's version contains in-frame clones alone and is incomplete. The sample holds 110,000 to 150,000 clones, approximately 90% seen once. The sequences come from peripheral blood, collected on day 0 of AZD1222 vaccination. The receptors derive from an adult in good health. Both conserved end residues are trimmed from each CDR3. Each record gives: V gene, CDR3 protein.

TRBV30 AWAGQSNTGELF
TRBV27 ASSPRGGPYEQY
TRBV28 ASSWGQGAYGYT
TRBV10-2 ASSGDYGYT
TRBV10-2 ASSGQGAGSYTGELF
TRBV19 ASTWAIEGNTEAF
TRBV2 ASSLGPTSTEAF
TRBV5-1 ASSLGAEINEQY
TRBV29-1 SVGQGLSGELF
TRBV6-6 ASSYGGTGAEAF
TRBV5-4 ASSLGTRLAHTQY
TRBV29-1 SATDSYYEQY
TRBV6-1 ASSEVPDRVVYTQY
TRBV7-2 ASSERGRNTEAF
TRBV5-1 ASSWSQGFKNIQY
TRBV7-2 ASSPRGGTTHNEQF
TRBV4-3 ASSQTGSSGEKLF
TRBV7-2 ASSLGLRQETQY
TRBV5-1 ASSTEETQY
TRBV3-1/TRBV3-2 ASSQGFGELF
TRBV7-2 ASTLLRGALNEQF
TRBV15 ATSEDLGQPQH
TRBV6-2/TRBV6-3 ASSYSPPGTGELF
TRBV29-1 SVAGQGAYEQY
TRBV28 ASSSVNTEAF
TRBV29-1 SVWAFTWGYT
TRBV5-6 ASSLGDSPYEQY
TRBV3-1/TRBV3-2 ASSRSGTGYEQY
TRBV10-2 ASSEGRGARNYGYT
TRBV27 ASSYDGGNQPQH
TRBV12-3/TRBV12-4 ASSLGGTYGYT
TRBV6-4 ASSLGTGELF
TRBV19 ASSTRTGRRRTEAF
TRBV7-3 ASSSSPGELNEQF
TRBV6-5 ASSYSEDSYEQY
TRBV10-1 ASSAGQVTPNYNEQF
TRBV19 ASSRETLQPQH
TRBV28 ASSLIRGLPYEQY
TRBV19 ASSWEGMNTEAF
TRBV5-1 ASSGLAGGRANTGELF
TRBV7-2 ASLKGAGSSYEQY
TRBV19 ASSIARGLTDTQY
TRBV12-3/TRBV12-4 ASSLAQMGQY
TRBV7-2 ASSLAPASSPLH
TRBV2 ASSAPGGVETQY
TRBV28 ASSLPGPSTDTQY
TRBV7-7 ASSLPLPGRGETQY
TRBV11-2 ASSLKDRGFTEAF